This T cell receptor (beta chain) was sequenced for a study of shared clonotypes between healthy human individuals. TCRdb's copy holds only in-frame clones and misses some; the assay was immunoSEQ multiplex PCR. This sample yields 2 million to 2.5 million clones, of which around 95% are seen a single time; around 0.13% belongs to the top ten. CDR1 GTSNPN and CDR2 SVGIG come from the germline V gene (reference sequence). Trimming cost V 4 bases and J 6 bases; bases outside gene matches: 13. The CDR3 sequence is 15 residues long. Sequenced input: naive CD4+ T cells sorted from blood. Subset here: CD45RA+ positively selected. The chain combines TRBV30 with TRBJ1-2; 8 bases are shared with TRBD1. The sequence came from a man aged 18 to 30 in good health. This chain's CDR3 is CAWTFSGTGSDGYTF. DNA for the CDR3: TGTGCCTGGACCTTCTCCGGGACAGGTTCCGATGGCTACACCTTC. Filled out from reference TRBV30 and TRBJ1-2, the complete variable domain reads SQTIHQWPATLVQPVGSPLSLECTVEGTSNPNLYWYRQAAGRGLQLLFYSVGIGQISSEVPQNLSASRPQDRQFILSSKKLLLSDSGFYLCAWTFSGTGSDGYTFGSGTRLTVV.